Sequencing of this T cell receptor beta chain was carried out in a study of control samples from healthy donors and cancer patients. The length of the CDR3 is 15 residues. The germline V gene has CDR1 MDHEN and CDR2 SYDVKM. Trimming cost V 3 bases and J 6 bases; bases outside gene matches: 3. Clones were sequenced by immunoSEQ multiplex PCR, and TCRdb holds only the in-frame ones, with some missing. The data show more than 150,000 clones, with about 93% seen just once and around 2.5% held by the top ten. The sequence was collected from a man in his forties or fifties in good health. Input material: blood. J is TRBJ2-2 and V is TRBV28; TRBD2 agrees at 11 bases. In DNA, the CDR3 is TGTGCCAGCAGTTTTAGCGGGAGGGGTTCCGGGGAGCTGTTTTTT. Protein sequence: CASSFSGRGSGELFF. Variable domain in full (rest from reference TRBV28 and TRBJ2-2): DVKVTQSSRYLVKRTGEKVFLECVQDMDHENMFWYRQDPGLGLRLIYFSYDVKMKEKGDIPEGYSVSREKKERFSLILESASTNQTSMYLCASSFSGRGSGELFFGEGSRLTVL.